This is a list of T cell receptor beta chains from one sample in a study of cytomegalovirus exposure and HLA in healthy donors. Method: immunoSEQ multiplex PCR; TCRdb's copy keeps in-frame clones and lacks some. Of 200,000 or so clones listed, roughly four fifths are singletons. Sequencing was performed on PBMCs. The origin of the receptors is a boy aged 2-15 years in good health and CMV-seronegative. Both conserved end residues are part of each CDR3. Each record gives: clone size, V gene, J gene, D gene, CDR3 length, CDR3 protein, CDR3 DNA. D genes are given only for firm matches. Clone size is not always given. Where it is, it says once, few, many or a class for expanded clones.

-	TRBV5-1	TRBJ2-1	TRBD2	17	CASSLAKLARSGNEQFF	TGCGCCAGCAGCTTGGCAAAACTAGCGAGGAGCGGCAATGAGCAGTTCTTC
-	TRBV15	TRBJ2-7	TRBD2	15	CATSSTLGLAYEQYF	TGTGCCACCAGCAGTACCCTGGGACTAGCTTACGAGCAGTACTTC
-	TRBV7-2	TRBJ2-6	TRBD2	18	CASSLSPSGGVGANVLTF	TGTGCCAGCAGCTTATCCCCTAGCGGGGGGGTTGGGGCCAACGTCCTGACTTTC
-	TRBV7-7	TRBJ2-2	-	14	CAIHRVRNTGELFF	TGTGCAATCCACAGGGTTCGAAACACCGGGGAGCTGTTTTTT
-	TRBV5-1	TRBJ2-7	-	12	CASSWGGGVQYF	TGCGCCAGCAGCTGGGGGGGCGGTGTGCAGTACTTC
-	TRBV29-1	TRBJ1-1	-	13	CSVERQGWTEAFF	TGCAGCGTTGAACGGCAGGGTTGGACTGAAGCTTTCTTT
-	TRBV6-1	TRBJ2-1	-	14	CASSEAAGSHEQFF	TGTGCCAGCAGTGAAGCTGCCGGGAGTCATGAGCAGTTCTTC
-	TRBV7-9	TRBJ2-5	-	11	CASSYSETQYF	TGTGCCAGCAGCTACTCGGAGACCCAGTACTTC
-	TRBV15	TRBJ2-3	-	14	CATSRDVVADTQYF	TGTGCCACCAGCAGAGATGTTGTAGCAGATACGCAGTATTTT
-	TRBV12-2	TRBJ2-2	-	17	CASRLGGLAGRTGELFF	TGTGCAAGTCGCTTAGGGGGACTAGCGGGGAGGACCGGGGAGCTGTTTTTT
-	TRBV7-3	TRBJ2-5	-	15	CASSFRGSTGETQYF	TGTGCCAGCAGCTTTAGGGGGTCCACGGGGGAGACCCAGTACTTC
-	TRBV21-1	TRBJ1-6	-	14	CAISFRGANSPLHF	TGTGCCATTTCATTCAGGGGTGCTAATTCACCCCTCCACTTT
-	TRBV19	TRBJ1-1	-	13	CASRGGVYSEAFF	TGTGCCAGTAGGGGGGGGGTTTATTCTGAAGCTTTCTTT
-	TRBV19	TRBJ2-5	-	13	CASSIPGVETQYF	TGTGCCAGTAGTATACCAGGGGTTGAGACCCAGTACTTC
-	TRBV6-1	TRBJ2-7	-	10	CASRYYEQYF	TGTGCCAGCAGATACTACGAGCAGTACTTC
-	TRBV7-6	TRBJ1-1	-	11	CASSSDTEAFF	TGTGCCAGCAGCTCTGACACTGAAGCTTTCTTT
-	TRBV27	TRBJ2-7	-	14	CASSPTGTDYEQYF	TGTGCCAGCAGCCCAACAGGGACGGACTACGAGCAGTACTTC
few	TRBV11-2	TRBJ2-3	TRBD2	17	CASSSAGGPGGTDTQYF	TGTGCCAGCAGCTCCGCGGGGGGCCCGGGGGGCACAGATACGCAGTATTTT
-	TRBV6-5	TRBJ1-2	-	15	CASSFRARGDYGYTF	-
few	TRBV9	TRBJ2-1	-	16	CASSLLGRSAGNEQFF	TGTGCCAGCAGCCTCCTAGGGCGGTCGGCGGGGAATGAGCAGTTCTTC
once	TRBV18	TRBJ2-7	-	14	CASSPDFGVYEQYF	TGTGCCAGCTCACCGGACTTCGGAGTCTACGAGCAGTACTTC
-	TRBV13	TRBJ2-3	TRBD1	16	CASSRGTGGPTDTQYF	TGTGCCAGCAGCCGCGGGACAGGGGGCCCCACAGATACGCAGTATTTT
-	TRBV4-3	TRBJ2-5	TRBD1	15	CASSLRQGQKETQYF	TGCGCCAGCAGCCTACGACAGGGGCAAAAAGAGACCCAGTACTTC
-	TRBV7-9	TRBJ2-5	-	15	CASSASLVSGLEQYF	TGTGCCAGCAGCGCCAGCCTCGTCTCGGGATTAGAGCAGTACTTC
-	TRBV7-2	TRBJ2-5	-	16	CASSLYVRGGWETQYF	TGTGCCAGCAGCTTATATGTTAGGGGGGGATGGGAGACCCAGTACTTC
-	TRBV15	TRBJ2-1	-	13	CATSRQLGNEQFF	TGTGCCACCAGCAGGCAACTAGGCAATGAGCAGTTCTTC
-	TRBV20-1	TRBJ2-7	TRBD1	11	CSAWGQNEQYF	TGCAGTGCCTGGGGACAGAACGAGCAGTACTTC
-	TRBV9	TRBJ2-5	TRBD1	16	CASSVGWGQGAETQYF	TGTGCCAGCAGCGTAGGATGGGGACAGGGGGCGGAGACCCAGTACTTC
-	TRBV2	TRBJ2-7	-	15	CASRYSAGISYEQYF	TGTGCCAGCAGATATTCGGCAGGGATCTCCTACGAGCAGTACTTC
-	TRBV7-2	TRBJ2-1	-	15	CASRRFGARVGEQFF	TGTGCCAGCAGGCGATTCGGAGCGAGAGTTGGTGAGCAGTTCTTC
-	TRBV7-9	TRBJ1-5	-	13	CASSLAGGQPQHF	TGTGCCAGCAGCTTAGCCGGGGGACAGCCCCAGCATTTT
-	TRBV30	TRBJ1-4	TRBD1	15	CAWSVFRTGEEKLFF	TGTGCCTGGAGTGTCTTCCGGACAGGTGAAGAAAAACTGTTTTTT
-	TRBV5-1	TRBJ2-3	TRBD1	16	CASSPPGTGGAGTQYF	TGCGCCAGCAGCCCACCCGGGACAGGGGGCGCCGGTACGCAGTATTTT
-	TRBV18	TRBJ2-5	-	14	CASSPTQGQETQYF	TGTGCTAGCTCACCAACACAGGGTCAAGAGACCCAGTACTTC
-	TRBV7-2	TRBJ2-1	-	12	CASSSGYNEQFF	TGTGCCAGCAGCTCAGGGTACAATGAGCAGTTCTTC
-	TRBV6-5	TRBJ2-7	-	13	CASSYSNLNEQYF	TGTGCCAGCAGTTACTCGAATCTAAACGAGCAGTACTTC
-	TRBV7-8	TRBJ1-1	-	13	CASSLAQGTEAFF	TGTGCCAGCAGCTTAGCGCAGGGGACGGAAGCTTTCTTT
-	TRBV19	TRBJ2-1	TRBD1	15	CASSPGQVLRGEQFF	TGTGCCAGTAGTCCCGGACAGGTCCTTAGGGGTGAGCAGTTCTTC
few	TRBV30	TRBJ1-3	-	10	CAWGERTAPF	TGTGCCTGGGGGGAGAGGACGGCCCCCTTT
-	TRBV7-8	TRBJ1-1	TRBD1	15	CASSRRQGANTEAFF	TGTGCCAGCAGCCGGCGACAGGGCGCAAACACTGAAGCTTTCTTT